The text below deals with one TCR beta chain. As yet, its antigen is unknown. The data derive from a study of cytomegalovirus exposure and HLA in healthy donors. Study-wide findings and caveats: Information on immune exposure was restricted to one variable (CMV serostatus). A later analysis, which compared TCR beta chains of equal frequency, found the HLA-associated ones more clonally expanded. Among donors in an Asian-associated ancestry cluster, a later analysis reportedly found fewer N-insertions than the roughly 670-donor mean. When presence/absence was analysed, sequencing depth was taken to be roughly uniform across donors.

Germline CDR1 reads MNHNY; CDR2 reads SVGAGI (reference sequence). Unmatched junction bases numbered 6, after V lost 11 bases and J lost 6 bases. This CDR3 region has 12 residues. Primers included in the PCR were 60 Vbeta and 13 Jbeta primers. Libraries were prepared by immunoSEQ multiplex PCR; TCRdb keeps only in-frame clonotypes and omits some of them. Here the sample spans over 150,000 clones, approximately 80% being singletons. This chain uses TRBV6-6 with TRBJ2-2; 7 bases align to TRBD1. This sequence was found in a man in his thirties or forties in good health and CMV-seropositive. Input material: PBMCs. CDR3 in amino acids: CALKGGAGELFF. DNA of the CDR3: TGTGCCCTCAAAGGGGGCGCCGGGGAGCTGTTTTTT.